This TCR beta chain was found in a study of patients and donors after allogeneic stem cell transplantation. Germline CDR1 KGHDR, CDR2 SFDVKD. V was clipped by 9 bases and J by 7 bases, with 17 bases between them. The length of the CDR3 is 13 residues. TCRdb re-called the RT-PCR reads through MiXCR, storing one row per CDR3 protein. The sample lists approximately 410,000 distinct CDR3 sequences, approximately 16% occurring once. This clonotype was observed a few times. This receptor was obtained from a human donor who was either an allogeneic HSCT recipient or a stem cell or donor lymphocyte infusion donor (not recorded which). It is not recorded whose cells these are; they may come from a transplant donor. The sequencing sample was made of blood, either unsorted or a sorted T cell fraction (not recorded which). The chain carries TRBV24-1 and TRBJ1-1, with D hard to call. Written as DNA, the CDR3 is TGTGCCACCTGTCTCTGGGTTCGCGGTGAAGCTTTCTTT. Encoded protein: CATCLWVRGEAFF.